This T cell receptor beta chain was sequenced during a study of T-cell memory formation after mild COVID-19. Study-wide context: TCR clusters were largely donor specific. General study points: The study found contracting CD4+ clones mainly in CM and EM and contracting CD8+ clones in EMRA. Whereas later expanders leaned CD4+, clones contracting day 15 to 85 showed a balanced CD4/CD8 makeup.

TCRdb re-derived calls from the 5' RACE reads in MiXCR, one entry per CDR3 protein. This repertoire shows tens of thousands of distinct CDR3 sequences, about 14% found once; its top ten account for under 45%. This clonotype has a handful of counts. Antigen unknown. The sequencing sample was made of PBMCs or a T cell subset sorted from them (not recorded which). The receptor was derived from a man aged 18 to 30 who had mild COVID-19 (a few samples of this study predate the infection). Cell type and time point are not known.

The CDR3 here is CASSIIGRHTDTQYF. In DNA form, the CDR3 reads TGTGCCAGCAGTATCATCGGACGGCACACAGATACGCAGTATTTT. The chain carries TRBV6-5 and TRBJ2-3, with D hard to call. The germline V gene encodes CDR1 MNHEY and CDR2 SVGAGI. This CDR3 contains 15 residues. V gave up 5 bases and J gave up 2 bases, with 14 bases separating them.